What follows is one T cell receptor beta chain and its context. These data are taken from a study of blood T cell repertoires in COVID-19. About the study: The study drew acute and convalescent COVID-19 samples from the United States, Italy and Spain. Sample material is recorded as cDNA or gDNA derived from T cells, B-cell-depleted T cells, or PBMCs.

The V segment lost 8 bases and the J segment 5 bases; nucleotides outside the gene matches: 10. Per germline, CDR1 LNHDA and CDR2 SQIVND (reference sequence). CDR3 length: 15 amino acids. In the original analysis: Nucleated cell number was recorded as an estimate derived from reference gene primer amplification. This table comes from immunoSEQ multiplex PCR, and its TCRdb copy is limited to in-frame clones, with some not included. D and trimming were read from the DNA, whereas the V and J calls and clone size are those reported in that table. Here the sample spans 170,000 or so clones, about four fifths being singletons.

The chain recombines TRBV19 with TRBJ2-3; TRBD2 matches at 10 bases. This TCR came from a man between 70 and 80 years old with active or convalescent COVID-19. Material: peripheral blood. The CDR3 region is CASLRGAGGVDTQYF. CDR3 sequence (DNA): TGTGCCAGTCTTCGAGGAGCGGGGGGGGTAGATACGCAGTATTTT.